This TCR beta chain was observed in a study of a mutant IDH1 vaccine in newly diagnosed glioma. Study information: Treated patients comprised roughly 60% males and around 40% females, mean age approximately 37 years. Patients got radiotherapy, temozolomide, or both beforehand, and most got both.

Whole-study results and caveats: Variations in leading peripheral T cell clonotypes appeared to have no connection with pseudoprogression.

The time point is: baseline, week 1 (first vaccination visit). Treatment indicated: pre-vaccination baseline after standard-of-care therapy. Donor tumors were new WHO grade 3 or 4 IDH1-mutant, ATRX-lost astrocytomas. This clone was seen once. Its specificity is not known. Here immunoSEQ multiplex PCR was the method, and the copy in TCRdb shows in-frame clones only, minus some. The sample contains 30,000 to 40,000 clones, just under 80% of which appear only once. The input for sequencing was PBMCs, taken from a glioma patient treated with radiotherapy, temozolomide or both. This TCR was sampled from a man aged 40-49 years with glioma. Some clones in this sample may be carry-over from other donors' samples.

In nucleotides, the CDR3 is TGTGCCAGCAGCTTAGGGGACAGGTTGTATGGCTACACCTTC. Amino acids: CASSLGDRLYGYTF. This chain connects TRBV7-8 to TRBJ1-2, with 8 nucleotides matching TRBD1. Per germline, CDR1 SGHVS and CDR2 FQNEAQ. The CDR3 length is 14 residues. V lost 1 base and J lost 5; bases outside the gene matches: 3.